This T cell receptor (beta chain) was sequenced in a study of shared clonotypes between healthy human individuals (dated by TCRdb to 2019 to 2021). Describing the broader study: Three men and a couple of women, aged 18 to 49 years, made up the cohort. For each donor, three plates each were used for CD4 naive and CD4 memory, two plates were used for CD8 naive, and one plate was used for CD8 memory. The study deeply sequenced blood TCR repertoires of about five healthy adults to estimate repertoire size and the extent of clonotype sharing between individuals. Libraries were prepared and TCR repertoires were sequenced by different laboratories using diverse techniques, in order to increase sequencing depth and limit assay-specific biases. Leukapheresis yielded between about 0.9 and 8.9 billion PBMCs per donor.

V loses 3 bases, J loses 10 bases, and the germline ends lie 12 bases apart. CDR1 and CDR2 are read off the germline V gene (reference sequence) as WNHNN and SYGVQD. The CDR3 runs 12 residues from the cysteine to the phenylalanine. CDR3 DNA only is kept here, 36 bases in frame from base 1. What the authors observed across the whole study: Larger estimated clonotype richness was generally found for naive subsets than for memory subsets. Incomplete sequencing was indicated by rarefaction of sorted-subset datasets, despite the large sequencing depth. Pairwise subsampling indicated that sequencing depth was expected to affect the degree of clonotype sharing among donors. About 5% of naive CD4, 3.5% of naive CD8, 2.3% of memory CD4, and more than 0.35% of memory CD8 clonotypes were shared across a few donors. Only blood was sampled, and tissue TCR repertoires likely differ from those in blood. Compared with non-shared clonotypes, the clonotypes found in all four sorted-subset donors had higher generation probabilities. Because the study included a small number of donors, the genetic and exposure-history diversity represented was limited.

Using the deep immunoSEQ assay, multiplex PCR amplified TCR CDR3 regions from genomic DNA. Extracted genomic DNA from each cell subset was distributed evenly across all wells of several immunoSEQ 96-well plates, and each plate was treated as a replicate. Each replicate PCR for sorted subsets received roughly 0.2 ug genomic DNA, equal to about 29,000 T cell genomes. Purified libraries were measured with a Qubit 3.0 fluorometer, size-checked on a Bioanalyzer 2100, and measured again with the KAPA Library Quantification kit. Each immunoSEQ 96-well plate was sequenced on its own single-read 150-cycle Illumina NextSeq 550 flow cell. Turning to the authors' computational methods: Because only junctional sequences without quality scores were contained in the immunoSEQ output, filtering matching that applied to full-length reads could not be performed. Sequences were annotated with PyIR, a Python wrapper for IgBLAST v1.9, using IMGT germline references to assign V/J genes and CDR3. Reads were filtered out if the reads had weak V/J assignments (E-value above 1e-6), no CDR3, stop codons, out-of-frame junctions, or ambiguous translated residues. A V3J clonotype was defined by an identical inferred V gene, J gene, and CDR3 amino acid sequence. Percentage overlap between repertoires was computed as shared unique clonotypes divided by the size of the smaller repertoire. Three approaches were used to assess repertoire richness: RTK rarefaction, the Chao1 estimator, and Recon v2.1 estimates of unobserved clonotypes. For all TCRbeta clonotypes obtained by the gDNA method from a few donors, generation probabilities were computed with OLGA. TCRdb carries this immuneACCESS record with in-frame sequences only. Its versions omit some clonotypes, under half of them owing to an unresolved V gene in the studies checked, with the rest unexplained. From that table come the V and J calls and clone size; the DNA was used to work out D and trimming. The sample data list millions of clones, and about 92% of these were observed just once. The ten biggest clones cover 0.11% to 0.15% of the sample.

Donors were healthy HIV-negative adults with no recently reported acute infections or vaccinations. Only Caucasian adults living in Nashville, Tennessee, USA were represented among the donors. CD4+ T cells were enriched by magnetic negative selection; naive cells were then positively selected on CD45RA, and the negative fraction formed the memory subset. Blood was obtained by leukapheresis, after which PBMCs were separated by Ficoll-Histopaque density gradient centrifugation and cryopreserved in liquid nitrogen vapor phase. Analytical flow cytometry was used to check the purity and quantity of every magnetically sorted T cell population. Each sorted fraction had its genomic DNA isolated and then quantified by UV absorbance on a Nanodrop 2000c. This clone turned up a few times. Its recognized antigen is unknown. No per-base quality is available; no much larger clone lies one base away.

Recombination joined TRBV10-1 with TRBJ1-1; TRBD1 is perhaps the D gene, given 6 matching bases. Source material: naive CD4+ T cells sorted from blood. The meaning of the sample's cell subset or site label: CD45RA+ positively selected. The receptor comes from a man aged 18 to 35 in good health. This receptor carries the CDR3 CASSDAGGRAFF. The DNA sequence follows: TGCGCCAGCAGTGACGCGGGGGGGCGAGCTTTCTTT.